This T cell receptor (beta chain) emerged from a study of response to subunit inactivated influenza vaccine. V was clipped by 5 bases and J by 6 bases, with 13 bases between them. The CDR3 consists of 14 residues. TCRdb reprocessed the RT-PCR reads with MiXCR, giving one entry per CDR3 protein. The data hold fewer than 700,000 distinct CDR3 sequences, with under 15% observed a single time. This clonotype was seen a handful of times. Antigen unknown. General observations from the study: New T cells are recruited in small numbers by each seasonal influenza vaccination, according to the authors' suggestion.

The chain uses TRBV12-3 or TRBV12-4 and TRBJ2-2; the D call may be TRBD1 or TRBD2 (6 bases each). This TCR came from a middle-aged man who received an inactivated influenza vaccine. This specimen was PBMCs from blood, taken 35 to 45 days after vaccination. CDR3 residues: CASSPQEGAGELFF. CDR3 DNA: TGTGCCAGCAGTCCTCAGGAGGGGGCCGGGGAGCTGTTTTTT.